These 30 T cell receptor beta chains share one sample of origin, sequenced in a study of blood T cell repertoires in COVID-19. The repertoire was sequenced with immunoSEQ multiplex PCR; TCRdb's copy has only in-frame clones and lacks some. Altogether around 230,000 clones are present, around 87% being singletons, with the ten largest covering roughly 3.3%. The specimen was PBMCs or T cells enriched from blood (not recorded which). The receptors here all came from a woman in her thirties or forties with acute COVID-19.

This clone is a singleton in its sample. V and J are TRBV12-3 or TRBV12-4 and TRBJ1-2; 8 bases align to TRBD1. Losses at the gene ends were 7 bases for V and 8 bases for J; bases not matched to a gene: 9. This CDR3 is 13 amino acids long. CDR3 region: CASNADREGGYTF. The CDR3 DNA reads TGTGCCAGCAACGCGGACAGGGAAGGAGGCTACACCTTC.

The chain is built from TRBV24-1 and TRBJ2-7; the D gene is possibly TRBD2 (6 bases). V lost 3 bases to trimming and J lost 2 bases, with 16 bases between them. The germline V gene encodes CDR1 KGHDR and CDR2 SFDVKD. CDR3 length: 16 amino acids. The CDR3 is CATSDARASVAYEQYF. The CDR3, as DNA: TGTGCCACCAGTGATGCCAGGGCTAGCGTAGCCTACGAGCAGTACTTC.

This chain joins TRBV15 and TRBJ2-5; maybe TRBD2 (6 bases). V lost 1 base to trimming and J lost 5 bases, with 11 bases between them. Germline V gene lookup returns CDR1 LNHNV and CDR2 YYDKDF (reference sequence). There are 14 residues in the CDR3. The CDR3 sequence is CATSRVGSGETQYF. CDR3 nucleotide sequence: TGTGCCACCAGCAGAGTGGGGAGCGGGGAGACCCAGTACTTC.

The count of this clone is one. This chain connects TRBV6-5 to TRBJ2-7; 7 bases match TRBD1. The V gene end was trimmed by 5 bases and the J gene end by 0 bases; junction bases not matched to a gene: 7. Germline CDR1 MNHEY, CDR2 SVGAGI. CDR3 length equals 15 residues. The CDR3 is CASSPRAGGSYEQYF. In DNA, the CDR3 is TGTGCCAGCAGTCCTCGGGCAGGGGGCTCCTACGAGCAGTACTTC.

This chain connects TRBV5-4 to TRBJ1-2; 12 nucleotides align to TRBD1. This CDR3 comprises 15 residues. J was trimmed by 7 bases and V by 4 bases; bases with no gene match: 8. Germline loops: CDR1 SGHNT, CDR2 YYREEE (reference sequence). The CDR3 is CASSLRDRGLFGYTF. The DNA for the CDR3 is TGTGCCAGCAGCCTGAGGGACAGGGGGCTCTTTGGCTACACCTTC.

This clone has just a few counts. The chain employs TRBV14 and TRBJ1-1; 9 nucleotides agree with TRBD1. With V trimmed by 4 bases and J by 5 bases, 2 bases remained unmatched. The CDR3 covers 13 residues. Germline V lookup: CDR1 SGHDN, CDR2 FVKESK. CDR3 bases: TGTGCCAGCAGCCGACAGGGGGGGACTGAAGCTTTCTTT. It yields the protein CASSRQGGTEAFF.

Worth noting for this clone: Distinct nucleotide sequences in the sample also encode this CDR3. CDR3 amino acids: CASSIRTGSYEQYF. The CDR3 coding sequence is TGTGCCAGTAGTATAAGGACAGGGTCCTACGAGCAGTACTTC. The rearrangement links TRBV19 to TRBJ2-7; 8 bases are a match to TRBD1. The V gene's germline CDR1 is LNHDA and CDR2 SQIVND (reference sequence). CDR3 size: 14 residues. J was trimmed by 1 base and V by 2 bases; bases with no gene match: 1.

This chain joins TRBV10-1 and TRBJ2-1; 7 nucleotides align to TRBD2. With V trimmed by 6 bases and J by 5 bases, 10 bases remained unmatched. The CDR3 runs to 15 residues. CDR1 is WNHNN and CDR2 is SYGVQD in the germline V gene (reference sequence). The CDR3 reads CASSQTRTRDNEQFF. CDR3 coding DNA: TGCGCCAGCAGCCAGACGAGGACTAGAGACAATGAGCAGTTCTTC.

The chain is built from TRBV11-2 and TRBJ1-1; unclear D gene. Trimming cost V 5 bases and J 10 bases, with 17 bases left between them. Germline CDR1 and CDR2: SGHAT and FQNNGV. The CDR3 extends over 13 amino acids. CDR3 in amino acids: CASSRLDTEGAFF. CDR3 nucleotides: TGTGCCAGCAGCCGCCTGGATACCGAGGGAGCTTTCTTT.

The chain carries TRBV19 and TRBJ2-5; TRBD1 agrees at 7 bases. The ends lost 7 bases at V and 4 bases at J; junction bases unmatched: 9. In germline, CDR1 is LNHDA, CDR2 SQIVND (reference sequence). The CDR3 loop spans 14 amino acids. The CDR3, as DNA: TGTGCCAGTACGAACAGGGGTACTCCAGAGACCCAGTACTTC. It is translated as CASTNRGTPETQYF.

In this sample, this clone turned up once. The chain employs TRBV14 and TRBJ2-7, with TRBD1 identical over 7 bases. J lost 1 base, V lost 4 bases, and 13 bases had no gene match. Looked up from germline, CDR1 is SGHDN and CDR2 is FVKESK. The CDR3 sequence is 17 residues long. In nucleotides, the CDR3 is TGTGCCAGCAGCCTAAGTCGTACGGGGACAGATTCCTACGAGCAGTACTTC. Protein sequence: CASSLSRTGTDSYEQYF.

V usage is TRBV7-9 and J usage is TRBJ2-7, with D possibly TRBD1 on 5 matching bases. The CDR3 runs to 16 residues. V lost 3 bases to trimming and J lost 5 bases, with 20 bases between them. The germline gives CDR1 SEHNR, CDR2 FQNEAQ (reference sequence). The CDR3 here is CASSLAQILRVHEQYF. The DNA of the CDR3 is TGTGCCAGCAGCTTGGCACAGATCCTCAGGGTCCACGAGCAGTACTTC.

In regard to this clone: Other DNA sequences in this specimen translate into the identical CDR3. CDR3 protein: CASSLAGEAFF. Written as DNA, the CDR3 is TGTGCCAGCAGCTTGGCAGGGGAAGCTTTCTTT. The genes are TRBV5-4 and TRBJ1-1, with D possibly being TRBD1 (5 bases). CDR1 is SGHNT and CDR2 is YYREEE in the germline V gene (reference sequence). This CDR3 region has 11 residues. Trimming removed 0 bases from V and 8 bases from J, with 5 bases in between.

This clone was counted a few times. V gene TRBV18 combines with J gene TRBJ2-1, with D perhaps matching TRBD2 (5 bases). Trimming pared 1 base from V and 8 bases from J, leaving 15 bases between. Germline CDR1 KGHSH, CDR2 LQKENI. CDR3 length: 15 amino acids. This CDR3 reads CASSPREEARDEQFF. In DNA form, the CDR3 reads TGTGCCAGCTCACCACGTGAAGAAGCGAGGGATGAGCAGTTCTTC.

V is TRBV7-9 and J is TRBJ2-1; 8 positions match TRBD2. V was pared by 11 bases and J by 9 bases, with 12 bases of the junction left unmatched. This CDR3 comprises 13 residues. Germline values: CDR1 SEHNR, CDR2 FQNEAQ (reference sequence). The CDR3 protein is CAGAGGPGGEQFF. The CDR3 DNA follows: TGTGCCGGCGCGGGAGGCCCAGGCGGTGAGCAGTTCTTC.

This chain connects TRBV4-1 to TRBJ1-1; 7 nucleotides agree with TRBD1. The CDR3 contains 15 residues. Germline CDR1 MGHRA, CDR2 YSYEKL. V trimming: 0 bases; J trimming: 4 bases; junction bases outside the gene matches: 5. The CDR3 bases are TGCGCCAGCAGCCAAGAAATTTACAGGGGCACTGAAGCTTTCTTT. This gives the protein CASSQEIYRGTEAFF.

The chain joins TRBV28 to TRBJ2-3; D might be TRBD2 (7 bases). The V gene's germline CDR1 is MDHEN and CDR2 SYDVKM. The CDR3 is 15 residues long. Deletions cut 6 bases from V and 0 bases from J, with 13 bases between. As DNA, the CDR3 is TGTGCCAGCAGACGAAGGGGGGGGAGCACAGATACGCAGTATTTT. Protein: CASRRRGGSTDTQYF.

CDR3 sequence (DNA): TGTGCCAGCAGCGCAGGGTTCCTGAATCAGCCCCAGCATTTT. Protein: CASSAGFLNQPQHF. J is TRBJ1-5 and V is TRBV2; D might be TRBD1 (5 bases). Trimming stripped 6 bases from V and 4 bases from J, with 13 bases between. This CDR3 is built from 14 residues. Germline V gene sequence: CDR1 SNHLY, CDR2 FYNNEI.

J is TRBJ1-1 and V is TRBV19; a possible D gene is TRBD1 (5 bases). Trimming shortened V by 2 bases and J by 5 bases, and 12 bases separated the two germline ends. The CDR3 has 14 residues. Germline-derived CDR1 and CDR2 are LNHDA and SQIVND (reference sequence). The CDR3 region is CASSIKAGQTEAFF. The CDR3 DNA reads TGTGCCAGTAGTATAAAGGCAGGGCAGACTGAAGCTTTCTTT.

V usage is TRBV19 and J usage is TRBJ1-1; a possible D gene is TRBD1 (6 bases). Trimming removed 6 bases from V and 1 base from J, with 12 bases in between. Per germline, CDR1 LNHDA and CDR2 SQIVND (reference sequence). CDR3 length equals 14 residues. The CDR3 nucleotides are TGTGCCAGTAGCCGCTTCAGGGGGAACACTGAAGCTTTCTTT. This encodes CASSRFRGNTEAFF.

The CDR3 is CASRRLTDNEQFF. The DNA for the CDR3 is TGTGCCAGCAGGCGTTTGACAGACAATGAGCAGTTCTTC. This chain joins TRBV27 and TRBJ2-1, with TRBD1 as a possible D gene (5 bases). This CDR3 comprises 13 residues. The ends were cut back, 6 bases at V and 5 bases at J, with 11 bases in the middle. Germline V CDR1 and CDR2: MNHEY, SMNVEV (reference sequence).

The CDR3 DNA reads TGCGCCAGCGGCCTCAACGTCGACACTGAAGCTTTCTTT. Protein: CASGLNVDTEAFF. The chain carries TRBV5-1 and TRBJ1-1; D is unclear. The CDR3 totals 13 residues. Germline assignment: CDR1 SGHRS and CDR2 YFSETQ. V lost 7 bases, J lost 3 bases, and 13 bases lay in between. Full variable domain (remainder filled in from reference TRBV5-1 and TRBJ1-1): KAGVTQTPRYLIKTRGQQVTLSCSPISGHRSVSWYQQTPGQGLQFLFEYFSETQRNKGNFPGRFSGRQFSNSRSEMNVSTLELGDSALYLCASGLNVDTEAFFGQGTRLTVV.

The chain joins TRBV9 to TRBJ2-5; 9 nucleotides match TRBD1. This CDR3 has 16 amino acids. J lost 3 bases, V lost 3 bases, and 9 bases had no gene match. Per the germline V gene, CDR1 is SGDLS and CDR2 is YYNGEE. The CDR3 coding sequence is TGTGCCAGCAGCGCGTACGGACAGGGGCCCGAAGAGACCCAGTACTTC. Translated: CASSAYGQGPEETQYF.

The V gene is TRBV5-4, the J gene TRBJ2-3, with D possibly being TRBD1 (5 bases). Germline assignment: CDR1 SGHNT and CDR2 YYREEE (reference sequence). This CDR3 region has 15 residues. V shed 4 bases and J shed 2 bases, with 14 bases lying between them. The CDR3 DNA sequence: TGTGCCAGCAGCCCCAGACAGATAAACACAGATACGCAGTATTTT. This codes for CASSPRQINTDTQYF.

The rearrangement joins TRBV20-1 to TRBJ2-1; 9 bases align to TRBD1. Per germline, CDR1 DFQATT and CDR2 SNEGSKA (reference sequence). The CDR3 covers 16 residues. V was pared by 3 bases and J by 7 bases, with 13 bases of the junction left unmatched. CDR3 bases: TGCAGTGCTAGTGGAAGGTTCGGGACAGGGAGAAATGAGCAGTTCTTC. This gives the protein CSASGRFGTGRNEQFF.

The chain recombines TRBV6-5 with TRBJ2-1; 8 bases are shared with TRBD2. The CDR3 has 15 residues. The germline gives CDR1 MNHEY, CDR2 SVGAGI. With V trimmed by 0 bases and J by 9 bases, 7 bases remained unmatched. The CDR3 region has the DNA TGTGCCAGCAGTTACTCTCGGGCGGGAGGTGGTGAGCAGTTCTTC. Encoded protein: CASSYSRAGGGEQFF.

The gene calls are TRBV5-1 and TRBJ2-5; no definite D call. Germline V CDR1 and CDR2: SGHRS, YFSETQ. The CDR3 has 14 amino acids. V dropped 0 bases and J dropped 2 bases, with 8 bases sitting between them. The CDR3 DNA sequence: TGCGCCAGCAGCTTGGTACAGTCGCAAGAGACCCAGTACTTC. It codes for CASSLVQSQETQYF.

This clone appeared a few times. The V call is TRBV27, the J call TRBJ2-1, with D possibly matching TRBD1 (7 bases). This CDR3 contains 15 residues. CDR1 is MNHEY and CDR2 is SMNVEV in the germline V gene (reference sequence). Trimming took 6 bases from V and 8 from J, leaving 20 bases between them. CDR3 sequence reads: CASRPRQGGGDEQFF. CDR3 DNA: TGTGCCAGCAGACCGCGACAGGGCGGCGGGGATGAGCAGTTCTTC.

V and J are TRBV6-1 and TRBJ1-4, with TRBD1 matching 9 bases. The CDR3 totals 15 residues. From germline, CDR1 is MNHNS and CDR2 SASEGT. With 3 bases clipped from V and 5 bases from J, the junction kept 4 bases outside the gene matches. The DNA for the CDR3 is TGTGCCAGCAGTGAGGGGACAGGGTTGAATGAAAAACTGTTTTTT. Protein: CASSEGTGLNEKLFF.

The CDR3 reads CATSDRTVGQPQHF. Here the CDR3 DNA reads TGTGCCACCAGTGATCGGACAGTAGGCCAGCCCCAGCATTTT. The rearrangement uses TRBV24-1 and TRBJ1-5; TRBD1 is a possible D gene (6 bases). V lost 3 bases and J lost 7, with 12 bases in between. This CDR3 spans 14 amino acids. The germline gives CDR1 KGHDR, CDR2 SFDVKD.